These 13 T cell receptor beta chains share one sample of origin, sequenced in a study of molecular identifiers for immune sequencing clone quantification. TCRdb fed the PCR reads into MiXCR, producing one record per CDR3 protein. This sample has under 800,000 distinct CDR3 sequences, with 25% found just once. The sequencing input was naive CD8+ T cells from blood, with Jurkat cell RNA spiked in. Subset in this sample: FACS-sorted CD8+CD4-CCR7+CD45RA+ naive T cells. All receptors come from a human donor in good health. Some libraries in this study had Jurkat cell RNA spiked in.

Regarding this clonotype: A read error may explain this, as a much larger clone is one base away. V is TRBV2 and J is TRBJ1-5; D is possibly TRBD1 (6 bases). The CDR3 covers 12 residues. Germline CDR1 reads SNHLY; CDR2 reads FYNNEI. The CDR3 reads CASRGDNRPQHF. The CDR3 region has the DNA TGTGCCAGCAGAGGGGACAATCGGCCCCAGCATTTT.

Ten or more counts support this clonotype. The chain couples TRBV7-9 to TRBJ2-7, with TRBD2 identical over 11 bases. This CDR3 is 14 amino acids long. The ends lost 4 bases at V and 5 bases at J; junction bases unmatched: 4. Germline V CDR1 and CDR2: SEHNR, FQNEAQ (reference sequence). CDR3 in DNA: TGTGCCAGCAGCTCTACTAGCGGGAGTAACGAGCAGTACTTC. Residues: CASSSTSGSNEQYF.

The V call is TRBV6-2 or TRBV6-3, the J call TRBJ1-1; tentative D call: TRBD1 (6 bases). The CDR3 spans 14 residues. Germline V lookup: CDR1 MNHEY, CDR2 SVGEGT. V shed 7 bases and J shed 0 bases, with 12 bases lying between them. CDR3 in DNA: TGTGCCAGCAATCTGGGACACATGAACACTGAAGCTTTCTTT. Protein sequence: CASNLGHMNTEAFF.

This clonotype was seen repeatedly, ten times or more. J is TRBJ2-3 and V is TRBV6-2 or TRBV6-3, with a weak D call TRBD2 (6 bases). CDR1 is MNHEY, CDR2 SVGEGT, per germline. This CDR3 comprises 15 residues. V dropped 7 bases and J dropped 4 bases, with 18 bases sitting between them. CDR3 bases: TGTGCCAGCACCAGCTTTTTGGGGGAGGCAGATACGCAGTATTTT. It yields the protein CASTSFLGEADTQYF.

The genes are TRBV27 and TRBJ2-1; perhaps TRBD2 as D (7 bases). The CDR3 is made up of 17 amino acids. The germline gives CDR1 MNHEY, CDR2 SMNVEV (reference sequence). V was shortened by 8 bases and J by 0 bases, with 20 bases between the two germline ends. The CDR3 DNA is TGTGCCAGCTCAAAAGGGGGGGTGACGGGCTCCTACAATGAGCAGTTCTTC. Translated, it gives CASSKGGVTGSYNEQFF.

This clonotype was counted ten times or more. The chain joins TRBV28 to TRBJ2-7; weak D call: TRBD2 (5 bases). CDR3 length equals 14 residues. Looked up from germline, CDR1 is MDHEN and CDR2 is SYDVKM. V was cut by 5 bases and J by 2 bases, with 13 bases left in between. In nucleotides, the CDR3 is TGTGCCAGCAGTCTGCGGACTTCTGCCTACGAGCAGTACTTC. Translation gives CASSLRTSAYEQYF. Full variable domain (rest looked up from reference TRBV28 and TRBJ2-7): DVKVTQSSRYLVKRTGEKVFLECVQDMDHENMFWYRQDPGLGLRLIYFSYDVKMKEKGDIPEGYSVSREKKERFSLILESASTNQTSMYLCASSLRTSAYEQYFGPGTRLTVT.

This clonotype was counted only a few times. The chain has TRBV4-1 and TRBJ2-7; no clear D gene. In germline, CDR1 is MGHRA, CDR2 YSYEKL. The CDR3 sequence is 16 residues long. V lost 4 bases, J lost 0 bases, and 16 bases lay in between. The chain's CDR3 is CASSPSTWGSSYEQYF. The CDR3 region has the DNA TGCGCCAGCAGCCCAAGTACATGGGGTAGCTCCTACGAGCAGTACTTC.

This chain links TRBV7-2 with TRBJ2-3, with D possibly TRBD2 on 5 matching bases. The V end lost 10 bases, the J end lost 3 bases, and 23 bases lay between the germline ends. Per the germline V gene, CDR1 is SGHTA and CDR2 is FQGNSA. The CDR3 covers 16 residues. The CDR3 nucleotides read TGTGCCACCCGCGCAAATGTGCGGGCTTCAACAGATACGCAGTATTTT. Translating it yields CATRANVRASTDTQYF.

The chain is built from TRBV20-1 and TRBJ2-7, with no clear D. V was clipped by 1 base and J by 3 bases, with 13 bases between them. Germline V gene data show CDR1 as DFQATT and CDR2 as SNEGSKA (reference sequence). This CDR3 region has 14 residues. The CDR3 reads CSARVRQPGYEQYF. The CDR3 nucleotides are TGCAGTGCTAGAGTTAGGCAACCAGGCTACGAGCAGTACTTC.

The rearrangement uses TRBV18 and TRBJ2-3; 9 bases align to TRBD2. J was trimmed by 5 bases and V by 0 bases; bases with no gene match: 6. CDR1 is KGHSH and CDR2 is LQKENI in the germline V gene. The CDR3 totals 16 residues. The chain's CDR3 is CASSPPIAGERDTQYF. The CDR3 DNA is TGTGCCAGCTCACCACCGATAGCGGGAGAGAGAGATACGCAGTATTTT.

The chain joins TRBV4-3 to TRBJ2-1; D perhaps matches TRBD2 (6 bases). Germline CDR1 LGHNA, CDR2 YSLEER. The length of the CDR3 is 18 residues. Deletions cut 2 bases from V and 1 base from J, with 18 bases between. CDR3 nucleotides: TGCGCCAGCAGCCAAACTACAACTAGCAGGAGTTCCTACAATGAGCAGTTCTTC. Amino acids: CASSQTTTSRSSYNEQFF.

A word on this clonotype: This may arise from a read error, as a much more abundant clone is one base away. The gene calls are TRBV25-1 and TRBJ1-1, with D hard to call. The ends were cut back, 11 bases at V and 3 bases at J, with 13 bases in the middle. Germline V gene lookup returns CDR1 MGHDK and CDR2 SYGVNS. The CDR3 extends over 12 amino acids. CDR3 loop: CAGTLGYTEAFF. The CDR3 DNA sequence: TGTGCCGGCACCCTAGGCTACACTGAAGCTTTCTTT. Supplemented by reference TRBV25-1 and TRBJ1-1, the full variable domain reads EADIYQTPRYLVIGTGKKITLECSQTMGHDKMYWYQQDPGMELHLIHYSYGVNSTEKGDLSSESTVSRIRTEHFPLTLESARPSHTSQYLCAGTLGYTEAFFGQGTRLTVV.

This clonotype occurred many times. The genes are TRBV25-1 and TRBJ2-1; 9 nucleotides agree with TRBD2. With 0 bases clipped from V and 8 bases from J, the junction kept 8 bases outside the gene matches. The CDR3 runs 16 residues. The germline gives CDR1 MGHDK, CDR2 SYGVNS. CDR3 bases: TGTGCCAGCAGTGAATATTTCAAGCGGGGGGTCGATGAGCAGTTCTTC. It codes for CASSEYFKRGVDEQFF.